This TCR beta chain comes out of a study of OX40 agonist ivuxolimab in advanced cancers. TCRdb's table, derived via immunoSEQ multiplex PCR, lists solely in-frame clones and lacks some. The sample lists tens of thousands of clones; 88% were seen once. Blood sampling took place at baseline, cycle 4 day 1, and cycle 7 day 1. This CDR3 comprises 15 residues. The V and J ends lost 0 bases and 12 bases, in that order; junction bases with no gene match: 12. Germline CDR1 reads SGHAT; CDR2 reads FQNNGV. This receptor was taken from an adult with an advanced solid tumor such as melanoma, head and neck, liver or kidney cancer. The material sequenced was CD4+ or CD8+ T cells sorted from blood, taken in a trial of the OX40 agonist ivuxolimab. J is TRBJ2-7 and V is TRBV11-2, with 9 nucleotides matching TRBD2. The CDR3 DNA sequence: TGTGCCAGCAGCTTAGATCCTAGCGGGATGGCGAGTCTGTACTTC. It encodes CASSLDPSGMASLYF.